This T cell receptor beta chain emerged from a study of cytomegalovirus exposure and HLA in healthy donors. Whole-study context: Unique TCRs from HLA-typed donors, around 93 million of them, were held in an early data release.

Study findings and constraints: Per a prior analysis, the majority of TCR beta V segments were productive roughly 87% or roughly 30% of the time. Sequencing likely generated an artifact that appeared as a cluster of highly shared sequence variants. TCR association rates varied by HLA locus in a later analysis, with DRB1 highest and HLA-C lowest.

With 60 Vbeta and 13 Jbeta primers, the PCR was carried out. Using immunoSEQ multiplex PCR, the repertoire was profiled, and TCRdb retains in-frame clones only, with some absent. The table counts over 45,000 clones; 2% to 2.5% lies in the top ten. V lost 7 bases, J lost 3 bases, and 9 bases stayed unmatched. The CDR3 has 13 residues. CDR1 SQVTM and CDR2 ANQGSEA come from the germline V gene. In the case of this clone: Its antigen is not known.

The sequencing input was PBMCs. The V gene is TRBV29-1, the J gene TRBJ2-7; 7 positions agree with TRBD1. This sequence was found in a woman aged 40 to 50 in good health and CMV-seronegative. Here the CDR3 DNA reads TGCAGCGCCGAAGGGCCAGGGGGCTACGAGCAGTACTTC. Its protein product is CSAEGPGGYEQYF.